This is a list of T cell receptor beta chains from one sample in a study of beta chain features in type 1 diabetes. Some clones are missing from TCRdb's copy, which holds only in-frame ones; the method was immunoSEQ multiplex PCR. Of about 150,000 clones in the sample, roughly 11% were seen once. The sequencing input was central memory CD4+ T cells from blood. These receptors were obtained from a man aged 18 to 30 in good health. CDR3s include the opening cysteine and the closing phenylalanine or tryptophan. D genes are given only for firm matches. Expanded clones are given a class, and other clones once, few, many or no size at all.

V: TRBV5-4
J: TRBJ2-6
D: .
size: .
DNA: TGTGCCAGCAGCTTGGACGGTTCCTCTGGGGCCAACGTCCTGACTTTC
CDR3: CASSLDGSSGANVLTF

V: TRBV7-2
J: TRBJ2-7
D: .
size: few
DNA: TGTGCCAGCAGCTTAGTCGGGGACAAGACCGAGCAGTACTTC
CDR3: CASSLVGDKTEQYF

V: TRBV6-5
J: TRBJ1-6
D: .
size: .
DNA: TGTGCCAGCAGGAGGCAGGGAGACTGGAATTCACCCCTCCACTTT
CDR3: CASRRQGDWNSPLHF

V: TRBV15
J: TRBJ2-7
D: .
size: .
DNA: TGTGCCACCAGCAGTATCCCCGGAGGGACCTACGAGCAGTACTTC
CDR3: CATSSIPGGTYEQYF

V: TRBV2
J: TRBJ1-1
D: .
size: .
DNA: TGTGCCAGCATCGACAGGCTTAAGGGCACTGAAGCTTTCTTT
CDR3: CASIDRLKGTEAFF

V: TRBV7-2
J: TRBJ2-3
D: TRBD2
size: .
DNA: TGTGCCAGCAGGCGGCGGGGGAGCACAGATACGCAGTATTTT
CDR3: CASRRRGSTDTQYF

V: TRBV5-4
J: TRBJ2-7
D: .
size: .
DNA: TGTGCCAGCAGCTTTCCCGGGAAGGGAACCTACGAGCAGTACTTC
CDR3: CASSFPGKGTYEQYF

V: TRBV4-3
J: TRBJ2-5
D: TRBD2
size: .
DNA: TGCGCCAGCAGCCAAGTGGGAGGGAGCGAGACCCAGTACTTC
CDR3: CASSQVGGSETQYF

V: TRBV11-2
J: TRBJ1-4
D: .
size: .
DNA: TGTGCCAGCAGTTTTAGGGGCCCTAATGAAAAACTGTTTTTT
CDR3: CASSFRGPNEKLFF

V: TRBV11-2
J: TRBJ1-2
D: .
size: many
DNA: TGTGCCAGCAGCTTAGACCTAGGGCTAGGCTACACCTTC
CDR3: CASSLDLGLGYTF

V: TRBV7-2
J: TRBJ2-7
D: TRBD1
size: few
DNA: TGTGCCAGCAGCTACCGAACAGGGGGCGAGCAGTACTTC
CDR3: CASSYRTGGEQYF

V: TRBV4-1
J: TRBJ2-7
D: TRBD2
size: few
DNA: TGCGCCAGCAGCCAGGCGGGAGGGGACGACGAGCAGTACTTC
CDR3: CASSQAGGDDEQYF

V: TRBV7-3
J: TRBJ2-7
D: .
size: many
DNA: TGTGCCAGCAGCTTCAGGGAATCGGGCTACGAGCAGTACTTC
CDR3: CASSFRESGYEQYF

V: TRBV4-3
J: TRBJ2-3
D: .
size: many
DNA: TGCGCCAGCAGCCAGGTTGGCACAGATACGCAGTATTTT
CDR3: CASSQVGTDTQYF

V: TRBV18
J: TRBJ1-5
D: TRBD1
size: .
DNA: TGTGCCAGCTCACCGAAAGGACAGGCTAGCAATCAGCCCCAGCATTTT
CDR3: CASSPKGQASNQPQHF

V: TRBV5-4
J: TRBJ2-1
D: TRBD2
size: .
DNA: TGTGCCAGCAGCCCTGGGACTAGCGGGAGTCCCCATGAGCAGTTCTTC
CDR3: CASSPGTSGSPHEQFF

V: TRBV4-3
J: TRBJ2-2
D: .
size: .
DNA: TGCGCCAGCAGCCCCCAGGCCATCGGGGGGCCCACCGGGGAGCTGTTTTTT
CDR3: CASSPQAIGGPTGELFF

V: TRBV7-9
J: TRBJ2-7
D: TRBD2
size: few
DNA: TGTGCCAGCAGCTCCGGGAGGGCCTCTGGGGAGCAGTACTTC
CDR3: CASSSGRASGEQYF

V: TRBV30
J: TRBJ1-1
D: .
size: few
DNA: TGTGCCTGGAGCTCCCCCCGGGTCTACCTGGAAGCTTTCTTT
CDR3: CAWSSPRVYLEAFF

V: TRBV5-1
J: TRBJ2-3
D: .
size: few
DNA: TGCGCCAGCAGCTCGACGGCAGATACGCAGTATTTT
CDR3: CASSSTADTQYF

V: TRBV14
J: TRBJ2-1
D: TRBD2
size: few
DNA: TGTGCCAGCAGCCAACTAGCGGGAGCACAGGGTGAGCAGTTCTTC
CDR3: CASSQLAGAQGEQFF

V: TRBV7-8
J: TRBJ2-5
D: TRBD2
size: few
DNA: TGTGCCAGCAGCTTATTCCCAGCGGGAGGGACCGTGGGAGAGACCCAGTACTTC
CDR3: CASSLFPAGGTVGETQYF

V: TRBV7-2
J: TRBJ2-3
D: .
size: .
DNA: TGTGCCAGCAGCTTAGTCCCCAGGGCAGATACGCAGTATTTT
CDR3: CASSLVPRADTQYF

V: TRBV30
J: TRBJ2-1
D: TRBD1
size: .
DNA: TGTGCCACAAACCCGGGACAGCACCGGAATGAGCAGTTCTTC
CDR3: CATNPGQHRNEQFF

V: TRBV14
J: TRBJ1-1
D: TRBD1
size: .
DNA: TGTGCCAGCAGCCAACCAGGGGGCAAAAACACTGAAGCTTTCTTT
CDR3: CASSQPGGKNTEAFF

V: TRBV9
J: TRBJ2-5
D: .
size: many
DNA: TGTGCCAGCAGCGTAGGGACACGTGAAGAGACCCAGTACTTC
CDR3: CASSVGTREETQYF